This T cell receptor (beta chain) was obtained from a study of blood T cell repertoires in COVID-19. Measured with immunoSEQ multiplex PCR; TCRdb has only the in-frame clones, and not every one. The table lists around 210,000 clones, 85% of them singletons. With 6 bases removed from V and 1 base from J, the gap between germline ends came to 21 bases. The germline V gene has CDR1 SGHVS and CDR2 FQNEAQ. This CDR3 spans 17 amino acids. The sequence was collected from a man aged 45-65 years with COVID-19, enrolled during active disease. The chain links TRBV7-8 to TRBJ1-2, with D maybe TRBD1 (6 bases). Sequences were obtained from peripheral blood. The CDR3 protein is CASSPPGHRSFNYGYTF. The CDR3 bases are TGTGCCAGCAGTCCGCCGGGACACCGAAGCTTTAACTATGGCTACACCTTC.